The clone carrying this TCR beta chain was detected many times. Antigen specificity is unknown. This sample stems from a study of identical twins. Study observations and caveats: Twin pairs' shared out-of-frame alpha sequences were enriched in low generation probability.

A universal primer site was added by template switching, and unique molecular identifiers were carried by the cDNA. From the 5' RACE reads, TCRdb called clonotypes with MiXCR, one entry per CDR3 protein. Among fewer than 800,000 distinct CDR3 sequences listed, around 7.5% were seen once. Germline assignment: CDR1 SGHRS and CDR2 YFSETQ. CDR3 length: 13 amino acids. Trimming pared 4 bases from V and 5 bases from J, leaving 12 bases between. The sample was also linked to a second study, of yellow fever vaccine responses in identical twins.

The sequencing input was PBMCs. The V call is TRBV5-1, the J call TRBJ2-5; tentative D call: TRBD1 (6 bases). The clonotype comes from a woman between 18 and 29 years old in good health. CDR3 residues: CASSPGTWETQYF. The DNA of the CDR3 is TGCGCCAGCAGCCCAGGGACATGGGAGACCCAGTACTTC. The full variable domain, rest sourced from reference TRBV5-1 and TRBJ2-5, is KAGVTQTPRYLIKTRGQQVTLSCSPISGHRSVSWYQQTPGQGLQFLFEYFSETQRNKGNFPGRFSGRQFSNSRSEMNVSTLELGDSALYLCASSPGTWETQYFGPGTRLLVL.